This T cell receptor beta chain is drawn from a study of cytomegalovirus exposure and HLA in healthy donors. CDR3 length equals 16 residues. Germline V gives CDR1 MNHEY, CDR2 SMNVEV (reference sequence). V dropped 2 bases and J dropped 0 bases, with 11 bases sitting between them. Researchers ran the PCR with 60 Vbeta and 13 Jbeta primers. Libraries were prepared by immunoSEQ multiplex PCR; TCRdb keeps only in-frame clonotypes and omits some of them. The sample holds fewer than 200,000 clones, approximately 78% seen once. In this sample, this clone turned up once. The sequencing input was PBMCs. This sequence originates from a woman younger than 30 in good health and CMV-seronegative. The chain recombines TRBV27 with TRBJ1-5; TRBD1 might be the D (6 bases). The CDR3 DNA reads as TGTGCCAGCAGTTTACAGGGGACCATTAGCAATCAGCCCCAGCATTTT. Its translation: CASSLQGTISNQPQHF.